The sequence of this TCR beta chain was determined in a study of OX40 agonist ivuxolimab in advanced cancers. Across the study: An agonistic anti-OX40 (CD134) antibody, ivuxolimab, was used to treat the patients. Partial responses were recorded for three patients, including one with hepatocellular carcinoma and two with cutaneous melanoma. Broader study findings: Clonal expansion among partial responders at 0.1-3.0 mg/kg ranked near the lowest. With doses of 0.1 to 3.0 mg/kg, CD4+ and CD8+ blood T cells had undergone clonal expansion by week 6.

Germline CDR1 SGHTS, CDR2 YDEGEE. The CDR3 has 12 residues. Trimming took 5 bases from V and 6 from J, leaving 10 bases between them. As to this clone: Its cognate antigen is unknown.

The table came from immunoSEQ multiplex PCR; TCRdb's copy has only in-frame clones and leaves some out. The table has 80,000 to 100,000 clones, 85% to 90% seen once. The gene calls are TRBV5-8 and TRBJ2-3; D remains unclear. The sample was CD4+ or CD8+ T cells sorted from blood, taken in a trial of the OX40 agonist ivuxolimab. This clonotype was obtained from an adult with an advanced solid tumor such as melanoma, head and neck, liver or kidney cancer. The DNA of the CDR3 is TGTGCCAGCAGACCTAACACGGATACGCAGTATTTT. Translated, it gives CASRPNTDTQYF.